A selection of T cell receptor beta chains follows, all from one sample in a study of patients and donors after allogeneic stem cell transplantation. A single record per CDR3 protein comes from TCRdb applying MiXCR to the RT-PCR reads. The table includes around 150,000 distinct CDR3 sequences, about two fifths detected once. The sequencing sample was made of blood, either unsorted or a sorted T cell fraction (not recorded which). Source of these receptors: a human donor who was either an allogeneic HSCT recipient or a stem cell or donor lymphocyte infusion donor (not recorded which). It is not recorded whose cells these are; they may come from a transplant donor. Both conserved end residues are part of each CDR3.

J gene | V gene | CDR3 protein
TRBJ2-1 | TRBV9 | CASSRRGPTNHGEQFF
TRBJ2-1 | TRBV29-1 | CSVGTSGSSYNEQFF
TRBJ1-2 | TRBV29-1 | CSVEARAGRGWLYGYTF
TRBJ2-4 | TRBV20-1 | CSAKGLAGVFDIQYF
TRBJ2-2 | TRBV28 | CASSLGTGGFLGELFF
TRBJ1-5 | TRBV11-2 | CASSTGTHSNQPQHF
TRBJ1-6 | TRBV20-1 | CSATTGHFGSPLHF
TRBJ1-6 | TRBV5-1 | CASSTRGYNSPLHF
TRBJ1-6 | TRBV28 | CASKATYNSPLHF
TRBJ1-6 | TRBV20-1 | CSASSGGVGSPLHF
TRBJ2-1 | TRBV6-4 | CASSQTSGGADEQFF
TRBJ2-5 | TRBV9 | CASSAGQGQETQYF
TRBJ1-1 | TRBV12-3/TRBV12-4 | CASSPRGGLTEAFF
TRBJ1-4 | TRBV6-5 | CASSYFATNEKLFF
TRBJ2-7 | TRBV12-3/TRBV12-4 | CASSPGGQDAYEQYF
TRBJ2-3 | TRBV27 | CASGQKGTDTQYF
TRBJ1-2 | TRBV5-1 | CASSFGYGYTF
TRBJ1-1 | TRBV27 | CASREAGGGTEAFF
TRBJ1-2 | TRBV27 | CASSLGTGAFYGYTF
TRBJ2-2 | TRBV7-8 | CASSSAGGNTGELFF
TRBJ1-2 | TRBV15 | CATSSPTDSPNYGYTF
TRBJ1-5 | TRBV3-1 | CASSRGRNQPQHF